The 28 T cell receptor beta chains below all came from one sample that was sequenced in a study of cytomegalovirus exposure and HLA in healthy donors. Researchers ran the PCR with 60 Vbeta and 13 Jbeta primers. Repertoires were generated with immunoSEQ multiplex PCR, while TCRdb's copy carries only in-frame clones and drops some. This table holds approximately 100,000 clones, roughly 83% found once. The sequencing input was PBMCs. The receptor set was obtained from a female donor in good health and CMV-seropositive.

With regard to this clone: One junction end does not reproduce the germline sequence, and a read error may be involved. The CDR3 reads CSSSGLVGNTGELFF. The DNA of the CDR3 is TGTTCCAGCAGCGGACTGGTTGGGAACACCGGGGAGCTGTTTTTT. The chain combines TRBV7-9 with TRBJ2-2; D is perhaps TRBD2 (5 bases). The CDR3 contains 15 residues. Germline V gives CDR1 SEHNR, CDR2 FQNEAQ (reference sequence).

The chain has TRBV5-5 and TRBJ2-1; D may be TRBD1 (5 bases). The germline CDR1 and CDR2 sequences are SGHKS and YYEKEE (reference sequence). Trimming removed 0 bases at V and 5 bases at J, with 21 bases between. The CDR3 extends over 18 amino acids. The CDR3 DNA is TGTGCCAGCAGCTTGGAGGTGGTCAGGGCGCCTTCAAACAATGAGCAGTTCTTC. This gives the protein CASSLEVVRAPSNNEQFF.

The rearrangement links TRBV5-5 to TRBJ1-5; the match to TRBD1 covers 8 bases. Germline CDR1 is SGHKS and CDR2 is YYEKEE (reference sequence). This CDR3 contains 13 residues. Trimming cost V 4 bases and J 5 bases; bases outside gene matches: 2. CDR3 nucleotides: TGTGCCAGCAGCCTACAGGGGGATCAGCCCCAGCATTTT. It translates to CASSLQGDQPQHF.

In its sample, this clone was seen a few times. The chain employs TRBV7-8 and TRBJ2-7; D may be TRBD2 (5 bases). V was shortened by 6 bases and J by 0 bases, with 12 bases between the two germline ends. Germline V gene sequence: CDR1 SGHVS, CDR2 FQNEAQ. CDR3 size: 14 residues. The CDR3 loop is CASSLSGVSYEQYF. As DNA, the CDR3 is TGTGCCAGCAGTTTGTCCGGGGTCTCCTACGAGCAGTACTTC.

The V call is TRBV27, the J call TRBJ2-1; 7 nucleotides line up with TRBD1. The CDR3 is 15 amino acids. Trimming cost V 3 bases and J 7 bases; bases outside gene matches: 9. From germline, CDR1 is MNHEY and CDR2 SMNVEV (reference sequence). The CDR3 spells CASSLDRLGRNEQFF. In DNA form, the CDR3 reads TGTGCCAGCAGTTTGGACAGGCTTGGGCGGAATGAGCAGTTCTTC.

The CDR3 nucleotides read TGTGCCAGCAGCTTGGCCCGAGAGGGGGCCCTCAATGAGCAGTTCTTC. Translating it yields CASSLAREGALNEQFF. The gene calls are TRBV5-6 and TRBJ2-1, with TRBD1 identical over 7 bases. V was pared by 0 bases and J by 6 bases, with 9 bases of the junction left unmatched. CDR1 and CDR2 (germline): SGHDT, YYEEEE. This CDR3 comprises 16 residues. Together with reference TRBV5-6 and TRBJ2-1, the CDR3 gives the full variable domain: DAGVTQSPTHLIKTRGQQVTLRCSPKSGHDTVSWYQQALGQGPQFIFQYYEEEERQRGNFPDRFSGHQFPNYSSELNVNALLLGDSALYLCASSLAREGALNEQFFGPGTRLTVL.

The chain employs TRBV27 and TRBJ2-7, with 12 bases fitting TRBD1. The CDR3 length is 14 residues. Per the germline V gene, CDR1 is MNHEY and CDR2 is SMNVEV (reference sequence). V was clipped by 7 bases and J by 7 bases; unmatched bases: 8. The CDR3 bases are TGTGCCAGCACTACGGGACAGGGGGCTAGAGAGCAGTACTTC. Translation gives CASTTGQGAREQYF.

The J gene is TRBJ1-1, the V gene TRBV11-2, with 11 bases matching TRBD1. CDR1 and CDR2 from the germline V gene are SGHAT and FQNNGV. Germline trimming cut 3 bases from V and 1 base from J; bases unmatched to any gene: 7. This CDR3 region has 17 residues. Here the CDR3 reads CASSFTRDRGKNTEAFF. The CDR3 bases are TGTGCCAGCAGCTTTACCCGGGACAGGGGGAAGAACACTGAAGCTTTCTTT. The entire variable domain, with the rest obtained from reference TRBV11-2 and TRBJ1-1, is as follows: EAGVAQSPRYKIIEKRQSVAFWCNPISGHATLYWYQQILGQGPKLLIQFQNNGVVDDSQLPKDRFSAERLKGVDSTLKIQPAKLEDSAVYLCASSFTRDRGKNTEAFFGQGTRLTVV.

The chain uses TRBV5-1 and TRBJ1-3, with D possibly matching TRBD1 (5 bases). Germline CDR1 reads SGHRS; CDR2 reads YFSETQ. There are 14 residues in the CDR3. The V end lost 0 bases, the J end lost 2 bases, and 6 bases lay between the germline ends. The CDR3 is CASSLEGTGNTIYF. The CDR3 region has the DNA TGCGCCAGCAGCTTGGAGGGGACTGGAAACACCATATATTTT.

V and J are TRBV11-3 and TRBJ2-7; D might be TRBD2 (6 bases). Germline values: CDR1 SGHNT, CDR2 YENEEA. The CDR3 length is 14 residues. Trimming shortened V by 1 base and J by 5 bases, and 12 bases separated the two germline ends. Written as DNA, the CDR3 is TGTGCCAGCAGCTTAGTGGCGGGGTCCGACGAGCAGTACTTC. Translated, it gives CASSLVAGSDEQYF.

About this clone: The junction departs from the called germline gene at one end, perhaps through a read error. The gene calls are TRBV5-1 and TRBJ2-7; 7 bases match TRBD2. Germline V lookup: CDR1 SGHRS, CDR2 YFSETQ. The CDR3 has 15 residues. CDR3 in DNA: TGCGCCAGTAGCTCCGGGACTACTACCCCTCGCGAGCAGTACTTC. Its translation is CASSSGTTTPREQYF.

The genes are TRBV6-1 and TRBJ2-1; TRBD2 matches at 10 bases. The V gene end was trimmed by 2 bases and the J gene end by 2 bases; junction bases not matched to a gene: 9. The germline gives CDR1 MNHNS, CDR2 SASEGT. There are 18 residues in the CDR3. CDR3 sequence reads: CASSEWRGTSVAYNEQFF. For the CDR3, the DNA is TGTGCCAGCAGTGAATGGAGGGGGACTAGCGTAGCCTACAATGAGCAGTTCTTC.

The sample holds a few counts of this clone. The chain carries TRBV21-1 and TRBJ2-5; TRBD2 reflects the table's D call only, with no check against the DNA. TRBV21-1 is an annotated pseudogene. The CDR3 runs 16 residues. The CDR3 nucleotides are TGTGCCAGCCGCAGCATGTATAGGGGGGGAACGGAGACCCAGTACTTC. Protein product: CASRSMYRGGTETQYF.

V usage is TRBV4-1 and J usage is TRBJ1-4; D is ambiguous. This CDR3 has 16 residues. With 3 bases removed from V and 0 bases from J, the gap between germline ends came to 11 bases. Germline assignment: CDR1 MGHRA and CDR2 YSYEKL. The CDR3 here is CASSQAYGATNEKLFF. DNA for the CDR3: TGCGCCAGCAGCCAGGCGTACGGGGCAACTAATGAAAAACTGTTTTTT.

J is TRBJ2-7 and V is TRBV28, with D tentatively TRBD2 (7 bases). This CDR3 has 16 residues. Trimming stripped 7 bases from V and 0 bases from J, with 19 bases between. Germline values: CDR1 MDHEN, CDR2 SYDVKM. The CDR3 DNA is TGTGCCAGCACCAAAGGGGGGGTCTCGAGCTCCTACGAGCAGTACTTC. Residues: CASTKGGVSSSYEQYF.

This clone was recorded a few times. CDR3 residues: CASSYSTGMAFF. The CDR3 DNA follows: TGTGCCAGCAGTTACTCGACAGGGATGGCTTTCTTT. The rearrangement links TRBV6-5 to TRBJ1-1; 7 bases are shared with TRBD1. CDR1 MNHEY and CDR2 SVGAGI come from the germline V gene. The length of the CDR3 is 12 residues. The trim removed 0 bases at V and 11 bases at J, leaving 3 bases unmatched.

The chain combines TRBV18 with TRBJ2-3; 14 nucleotides align to TRBD2. V lost 0 bases to trimming and J lost 8 bases; unmatched junction nucleotides: 22. This CDR3 contains 22 residues. Germline loops: CDR1 KGHSH, CDR2 LQKENI. CDR3 coding DNA: TGTGCCAGCTCACCACCGATTCTTGGGACTAGCGGGAGAAAGTTGCTGGCGGGTACGCAGTATTTT. Its translation: CASSPPILGTSGRKLLAGTQYF.

This rearrangement joins TRBV29-1 to TRBJ1-3; 7 positions agree with TRBD1. CDR3 length equals 15 residues. Germline V gene data show CDR1 as SQVTM and CDR2 as ANQGSEA. The trim removed 7 bases at V and 2 bases at J, leaving 11 bases unmatched. Written as DNA, the CDR3 is TGCAGCGCGTTGAAGGGCACAGGGGCTGGAAACACCATATATTTT. Encoded protein: CSALKGTGAGNTIYF.

This clone was observed a few times. This rearrangement joins TRBV19 to TRBJ1-1; maybe TRBD1 (6 bases). CDR3 length: 15 amino acids. V gave up 6 bases and J gave up 2 bases, with 16 bases separating them. Germline lookup yields CDR1 LNHDA and CDR2 SQIVND (reference sequence). This chain's CDR3 is CASSRYPTGNTEAFF. In DNA form, the CDR3 reads TGTGCCAGTAGCCGCTACCCGACAGGCAACACTGAAGCTTTCTTT.

The chain has TRBV6-6 and TRBJ2-1; TRBD2 matches 9 bases. V lost 6 bases to trimming and J lost 6 bases; unmatched junction nucleotides: 12. The germline V gene encodes CDR1 MNHNY and CDR2 SVGAGI (reference sequence). This CDR3 contains 16 residues. The CDR3 DNA reads as TGTGCCAGCAGCCACCCCCCTAGCGGGAAGTTCAATGAGCAGTTCTTC. It codes for CASSHPPSGKFNEQFF.

The chain is built from TRBV7-9 and TRBJ2-3; D is perhaps TRBD1 (6 bases). CDR3 size: 13 residues. In germline, CDR1 is SEHNR, CDR2 FQNEAQ (reference sequence). The CDR3 region is CARGGSSTDTQYF. CDR3 bases: TGTGCTAGAGGGGGAAGTAGCACAGATACGCAGTATTTT.

The rearrangement joins TRBV7-9 to TRBJ1-2; 7 bases line up with TRBD1. Germline CDR1 reads SEHNR; CDR2 reads FQNEAQ (reference sequence). Trimming at V came to 5 bases and at J to 0 bases, leaving 6 bases not matched to a gene. This CDR3 region has 15 residues. The CDR3 DNA reads TGTGCCAGCAGCCGAACCGGACAGGCTAACTATGGCTACACCTTC. Its protein product is CASSRTGQANYGYTF.

V gene TRBV9 combines with J gene TRBJ2-3; perhaps TRBD2 as D (6 bases). The CDR3 covers 13 residues. The germline gives CDR1 SGDLS, CDR2 YYNGEE. V shed 2 bases and J shed 3 bases, with 7 bases lying between them. The CDR3 nucleotides are TGTGCCAGCAGCGTCGGGGGAACAGATACGCAGTATTTT. Translated, it gives CASSVGGTDTQYF.

This clone was counted between two and nine times. J is TRBJ2-7 and V is TRBV30; a weak D match, TRBD2 (6 bases). CDR1 is GTSNPN and CDR2 is SVGIG in the germline V gene (reference sequence). The CDR3 runs to 13 residues. V gave up 2 bases and J gave up 7 bases, with 15 bases separating them. The DNA of the CDR3 is TGTGCCTGGAGTAGCTCGGGACTGGCGGAGCAGTACTTC. The encoded protein is CAWSSSGLAEQYF.

This sequence joins TRBV25-1 and TRBJ2-3; TRBD1 matches at 8 bases. Germline trimming cut 6 bases from V and 3 bases from J; bases unmatched to any gene: 5. CDR3 length: 14 amino acids. Germline V gives CDR1 MGHDK, CDR2 SYGVNS. CDR3 sequence reads: CASRGTGWTDTQYF. The CDR3 nucleotides are TGTGCCAGCAGGGGGACAGGTTGGACAGATACGCAGTATTTT.

The chain combines TRBV5-4 with TRBJ2-1; 11 nucleotides match TRBD2. There are 15 residues in the CDR3. Germline V lookup: CDR1 SGHNT, CDR2 YYREEE (reference sequence). J was trimmed by 5 bases and V by 4 bases; bases with no gene match: 5. The CDR3 spells CASSRPTSGNNEQFF. The CDR3 coding sequence is TGTGCCAGCAGCCGGCCGACTAGCGGGAACAATGAGCAGTTCTTC.

The chain recombines TRBV18 with TRBJ2-5, with D possibly TRBD2 on 6 matching bases. The CDR3 is 16 residues long. Trimming shortened V by 3 bases and J by 4 bases, and 18 bases separated the two germline ends. Germline CDR1 and CDR2: KGHSH and LQKENI. CDR3 sequence (DNA): TGTGCCAGCTCACCGCCGACGCTAGCGTCCCCAGAGACCCAGTACTTC. Translating gives CASSPPTLASPETQYF.

Details on this clone: The junction departs from the called germline gene at one end, perhaps through a read error. Within the sample, other DNA sequences also encode this same CDR3. This rearrangement joins TRBV27 to TRBJ2-7, with 11 bases identical to TRBD2. Germline V gene sequence: CDR1 MNHEY, CDR2 SMNVEV (reference sequence). This CDR3 region has 14 residues. CDR3 bases: TGCGCCAGCAGAATAGCGGGAGGGCCTTACGAGCAGTACTTC. Protein: CASRIAGGPYEQYF.